This T cell receptor (beta chain) was captured by sequencing in a study of a mutant IDH1 vaccine in newly diagnosed glioma. Whole-study results and caveats: It seemed that pseudoprogression was not linked to changes in the top peripheral T cell clonotypes.

The CDR3 runs to 13 residues. V was pared by 4 bases and J by 0 bases, with 5 bases between. Germline V gene sequence: CDR1 MNHEY, CDR2 SMNVEV (reference sequence). Clones were sequenced by immunoSEQ multiplex PCR, and TCRdb holds only the in-frame ones, with some missing. The sample has about 92,000 clones; around 80% are singletons. Worth noting for this clone: Its target is unknown.

The time point is: baseline, week 1 (first vaccination visit). Treatment meaning: pre-vaccination baseline after standard-of-care therapy. The sample here was PBMCs, taken from a glioma patient treated with radiotherapy, temozolomide or both. This clonotype originated in a man in his forties with glioma. The V gene is TRBV27, the J gene TRBJ2-3; D unresolved. The CDR3 DNA is TGTGCCAGCAGTTCGGCGAGCACAGATACGCAGTATTTT. This translates into CASSSASTDTQYF.